A selection of T cell receptor beta chains follows, all from one sample in a study of CD8 T cells in Susac syndrome. In TCRdb, the immunoSEQ multiplex PCR reads were re-called with MiXCR into one record per CDR3 protein. The sample shows 150,000 to 180,000 distinct CDR3 sequences, about 95% of them seen only once. Source material: CD4+ T cells from PBMCs. The receptor set was obtained from a human donor with Susac syndrome. Both conserved end residues are part of each CDR3. Fields, in order: CDR3 protein, J gene, D gene, clone size, V gene, CDR3 length. A D gene is named only where the DNA matches it firmly. The size field is filled for only some rows; it gives once, few, many or a size class.

CSARDVGRQNTEAFF,TRBJ1-1,-,-,TRBV20-1,15
CASSLGSLGVGEQFF,TRBJ2-1,-,-,TRBV7-2,15
CSVEEFHYGYTF,TRBJ1-2,-,-,TRBV29-1,12
CASSRDREVSPLHF,TRBJ1-6,TRBD1,-,TRBV7-9,14
CASSVGDNEQFF,TRBJ2-1,-,-,TRBV9,12
CTSRQPGTGDNEQFF,TRBJ2-1,-,-,TRBV1,15
CASSQAAGTRRDTQYF,TRBJ2-3,TRBD2,-,TRBV3-1,16
CASGMDRTGAFF,TRBJ1-1,-,-,TRBV12-5,12
CASTPPGMDTEAFF,TRBJ1-1,-,-,TRBV12-3/TRBV12-4,14
CASTPDRRKGEAFF,TRBJ1-1,-,once,TRBV27,14
CANPLTAACDF,TRBJ1-5,-,-,TRBV10-1,11
CASSRGRLTLYEQYF,TRBJ2-7,-,-,TRBV5-1,15
CSAFLPGRPSEGGYTF,TRBJ1-2,-,-,TRBV20-1,16
CASSLGQGITYEQYF,TRBJ2-7,TRBD1,once,TRBV12-3/TRBV12-4,15
CASSQGPETQYF,TRBJ2-5,-,-,TRBV4-2,12
CSQRGHSYGYTF,TRBJ1-2,-,-,TRBV20-1,12